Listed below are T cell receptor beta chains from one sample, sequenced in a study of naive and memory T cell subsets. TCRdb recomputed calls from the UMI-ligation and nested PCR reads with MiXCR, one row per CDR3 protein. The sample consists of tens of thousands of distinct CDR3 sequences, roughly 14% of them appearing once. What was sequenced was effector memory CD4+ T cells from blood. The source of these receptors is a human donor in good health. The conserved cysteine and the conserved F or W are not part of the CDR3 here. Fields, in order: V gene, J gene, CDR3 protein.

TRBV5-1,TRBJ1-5,ASSLVAGSNQPQH
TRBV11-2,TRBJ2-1,ASSPRLAGVNEQF
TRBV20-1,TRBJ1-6,SATMGQSNSPLH
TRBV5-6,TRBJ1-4,ASSLRQGAEKLF
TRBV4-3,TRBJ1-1,ASSQEIQGSAF
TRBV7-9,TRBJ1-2,ASSQGRGSNYGYT
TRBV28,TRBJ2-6,ASSIQGSGANVLT
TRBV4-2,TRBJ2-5,ASSRGTSGSEGQETQY
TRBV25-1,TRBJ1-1,ASSEYLGQRAF
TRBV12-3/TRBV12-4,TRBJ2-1,ASRPLGGDEQF
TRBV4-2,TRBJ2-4,ASSGTDKNIQY
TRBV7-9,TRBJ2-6,ASSHTRGEGTNVLT
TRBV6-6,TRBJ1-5,ASRPTGGGNQPQH
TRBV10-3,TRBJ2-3,AISDLTSGSRDTQY
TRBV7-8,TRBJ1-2,ASSSREGNYGYT
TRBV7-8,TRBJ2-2,ASSQGTSGRRGTGELF